Listed below are T cell receptor beta chains from one sample, sequenced in a study of T-cell reconstitution after alpha-beta-depleted transplantation in children. TCRdb called the PCR reads again in MiXCR, with one record for every CDR3 protein. The sample holds almost 250,000 distinct CDR3 sequences; roughly 24% are singletons and the top ten take 2% to 3%. Here the sequenced sample was PBMCs, taken before TCRalphabeta/CD19-depleted stem cell transplant. Every receptor here comes from a girl aged 2-9 years with Fanconi anemia, due to receive a stem cell transplant. CDR3s include the opening cysteine and the closing phenylalanine or tryptophan. The order of the fields is V gene, D gene, clone size, J gene, CDR3 protein, CDR3 DNA. D genes are given only for firm matches. Size is omitted from some rows. Given values are once, few, many or a class for expanded clones.

>TRBV7-8|NA|few|TRBJ2-7
CASNLGEQYEQYF
TGTGCCAGCAACCTCGGGGAACAATACGAGCAGTACTTC
>TRBV20-1|NA|NA|TRBJ2-1
CSVPGGLAVDEQFF
TGCAGTGTTCCAGGGGGTCTAGCGGTCGATGAGCAGTTCTTC
>TRBV7-9|NA|NA|TRBJ2-2
CASSLRGTKNGELFF
TGTGCCAGCAGCTTAAGAGGGACGAAGAACGGGGAGCTGTTTTTT
>TRBV29-1|TRBD2|NA|TRBJ2-4
CSVELAGGDIAKNIQYF
TGCAGCGTTGAATTAGCGGGAGGAGACATAGCCAAAAACATTCAGTACTTC
>TRBV29-1|TRBD2|NA|TRBJ2-1
CSVEPSGRHNEQFF
TGCAGCGTTGAGCCTAGCGGGAGACACAATGAGCAGTTCTTC
>TRBV28|NA|NA|TRBJ2-7
CASSLIFRGARDSHYEQYF
TGTGCCAGCAGTTTAATTTTCCGCGGAGCGAGGGACTCTCACTACGAGCAGTACTTC
>TRBV29-1|NA|few|TRBJ1-1
CSVEGPGRYTEAFF
TGCAGCGTTGAGGGACCCGGACGGTACACTGAAGCTTTCTTT
>TRBV12-3/TRBV12-4|NA|few|TRBJ2-1
CASSPGPSYNEQFF
TGTGCCAGCAGTCCCGGCCCCTCCTACAATGAGCAGTTCTTC
>TRBV24-1|TRBD2|NA|TRBJ2-1
CATQGTSRNEQFF
TGTGCCACCCAGGGGACTAGCCGCAATGAGCAGTTCTTC
>TRBV20-1|TRBD2|many|TRBJ2-7
CSGGSGRSYEQYF
TGCAGTGGAGGCAGCGGGAGGTCCTACGAGCAGTACTTC
>TRBV14|TRBD2|once|TRBJ2-3
CASSQELAGDPPSTDTQYF
TGTGCCAGCAGCCAAGAGCTAGCGGGAGATCCCCCTAGCACAGATACGCAGTATTTT
>TRBV20-1|TRBD1|NA|TRBJ2-6
CSASALRTGVGAGANVLTF
TGCAGTGCTAGTGCGCTACGGACAGGGGTCGGCGCTGGGGCCAACGTCCTGACTTTC
>TRBV9|TRBD2|few|TRBJ2-1
CASSVGTGGLAGAYNEQFF
TGTGCCAGCAGCGTAGGGACAGGGGGACTAGCGGGAGCCTACAATGAGCAGTTCTTC